Sequencing of this T cell receptor beta chain was carried out in a study of T cell repertoires in cytomegalovirus infection. The overall study: Indications came from public TCR beta signatures; they pointed to CMV infection and to a matching HLA type.

Regarding the study as a whole: Public TCR beta family frequency separated CMV-and-HLA carriers, including in an independent cohort.

The CDR3 length is 14 residues. The V gene lost 7 bases and the J gene lost 4 bases, with 16 bases spanning the gap. In germline, CDR1 is MNHNS, CDR2 SASEGT. In this sample, this clonotype turned up a few times. No antigen is known for it. TCRdb redid the calling of the reads with MiXCR, one entry per CDR3 protein. Of roughly 990,000 distinct CDR3 sequences detected, around 30% appear once; the ten largest clones hold about 14%. The receptor was derived from a human donor in good health (CMV status not recorded). Some clones in this sample may be carry-over from other donors' samples. The rearrangement joins TRBV6-1 to TRBJ1-2; weak D call: TRBD1 (5 bases). The sequencing here drew on cultured CD8+ T cells from PBMCs, taken from culture after CMV antigen stimulation. CDR3 residues: CASIAWGNGYGYTF. The CDR3 region has the DNA TGTGCCAGCATTGCGTGGGGGAATGGCTATGGCTACACCTTC.